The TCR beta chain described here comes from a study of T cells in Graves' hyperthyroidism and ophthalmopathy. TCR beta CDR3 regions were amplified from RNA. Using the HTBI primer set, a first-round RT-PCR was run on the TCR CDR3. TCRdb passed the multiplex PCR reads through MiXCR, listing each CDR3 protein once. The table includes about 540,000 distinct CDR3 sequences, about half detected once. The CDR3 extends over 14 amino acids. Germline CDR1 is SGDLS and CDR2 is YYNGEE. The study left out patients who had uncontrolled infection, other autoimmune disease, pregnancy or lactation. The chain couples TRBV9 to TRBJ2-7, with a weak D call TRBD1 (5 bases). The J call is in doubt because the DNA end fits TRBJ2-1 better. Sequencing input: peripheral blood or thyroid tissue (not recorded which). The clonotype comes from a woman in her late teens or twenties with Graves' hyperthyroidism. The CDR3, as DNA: TGTGCCAGCAGCTCAGCCAGGGTTCAGGTTGAGCAGTTCTTC. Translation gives CASSSARVQVEQFF.